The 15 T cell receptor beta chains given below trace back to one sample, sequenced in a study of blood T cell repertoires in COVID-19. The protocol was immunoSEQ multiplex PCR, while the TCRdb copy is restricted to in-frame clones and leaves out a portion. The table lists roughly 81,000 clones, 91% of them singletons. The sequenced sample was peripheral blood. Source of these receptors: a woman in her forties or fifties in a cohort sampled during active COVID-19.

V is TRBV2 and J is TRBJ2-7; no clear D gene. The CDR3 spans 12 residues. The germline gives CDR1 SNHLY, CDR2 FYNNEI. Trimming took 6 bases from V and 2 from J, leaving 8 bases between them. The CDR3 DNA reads TGTGCCAGCAGGCCTCCTACCTACGAGCAGTACTTC. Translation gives CASRPPTYEQYF.

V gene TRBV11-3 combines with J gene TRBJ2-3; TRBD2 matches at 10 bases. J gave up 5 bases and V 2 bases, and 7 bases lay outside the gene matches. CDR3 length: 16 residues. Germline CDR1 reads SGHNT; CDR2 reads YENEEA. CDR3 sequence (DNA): TGTGCCAGCAGCTTAAGCCTAGCGGGAGATCGAGATACGCAGTATTTT. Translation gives CASSLSLAGDRDTQYF.

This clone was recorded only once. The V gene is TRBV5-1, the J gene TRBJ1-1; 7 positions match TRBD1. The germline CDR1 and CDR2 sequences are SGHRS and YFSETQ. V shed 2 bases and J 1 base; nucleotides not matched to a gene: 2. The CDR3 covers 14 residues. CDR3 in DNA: TGCGCCAGCAGCTTTACAGGGGAGAACACTGAAGCTTTCTTT. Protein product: CASSFTGENTEAFF.

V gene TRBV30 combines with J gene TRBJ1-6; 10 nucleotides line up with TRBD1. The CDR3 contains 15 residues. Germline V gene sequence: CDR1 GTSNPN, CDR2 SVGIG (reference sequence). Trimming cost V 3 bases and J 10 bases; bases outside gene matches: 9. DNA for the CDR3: TGTGCCTGGAGCGACGGACAGGGGGTTGGATCACCCCTCCACTTT. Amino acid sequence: CAWSDGQGVGSPLHF.

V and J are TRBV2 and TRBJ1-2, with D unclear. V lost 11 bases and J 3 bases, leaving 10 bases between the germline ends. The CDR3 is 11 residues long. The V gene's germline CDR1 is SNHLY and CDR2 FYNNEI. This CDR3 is CACTGDYGYTF. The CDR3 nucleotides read TGTGCCTGTACGGGAGACTATGGCTACACCTTC. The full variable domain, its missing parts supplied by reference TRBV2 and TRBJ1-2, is EPEVTQTPSHQVTQMGQEVILRCVPISNHLYFYWYRQILGQKVEFLVSFYNNEISEKSEIFDDQFSVERPDGSNFTLKIRSTKLEDSAMYFCACTGDYGYTFGSGTRLTVV.

The CDR3, as DNA: TGTGCCAGTAGGACGACAGGGGCAAACTATGGCTACACCTTC. Its protein product is CASRTTGANYGYTF. The chain recombines TRBV19 with TRBJ1-2; 8 bases match TRBD1. Germline CDR1 LNHDA, CDR2 SQIVND (reference sequence). The CDR3 loop spans 14 amino acids. The trim removed 6 bases at V and 2 bases at J, leaving 5 bases unmatched.

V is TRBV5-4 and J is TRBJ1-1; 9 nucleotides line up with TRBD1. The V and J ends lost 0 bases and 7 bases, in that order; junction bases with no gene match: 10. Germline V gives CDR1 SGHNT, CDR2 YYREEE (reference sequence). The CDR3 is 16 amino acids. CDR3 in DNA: TGTGCCAGCAGCTTGGGCCCTACAGGGGGCTTTGATGAAGCTTTCTTT. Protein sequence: CASSLGPTGGFDEAFF.

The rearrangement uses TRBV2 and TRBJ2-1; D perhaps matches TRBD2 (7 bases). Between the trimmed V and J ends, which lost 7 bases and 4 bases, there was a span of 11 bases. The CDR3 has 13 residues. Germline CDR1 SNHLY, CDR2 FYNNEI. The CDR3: CASTGGPYNEQFF. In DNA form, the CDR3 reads TGTGCCAGCACCGGGGGGCCGTACAATGAGCAGTTCTTC.

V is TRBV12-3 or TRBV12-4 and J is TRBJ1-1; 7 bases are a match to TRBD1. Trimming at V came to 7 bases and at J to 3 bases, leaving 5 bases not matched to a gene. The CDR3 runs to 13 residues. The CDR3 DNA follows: TGTGCCAGCACCCAGACAGGGTACACTGAAGCTTTCTTT. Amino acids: CASTQTGYTEAFF.

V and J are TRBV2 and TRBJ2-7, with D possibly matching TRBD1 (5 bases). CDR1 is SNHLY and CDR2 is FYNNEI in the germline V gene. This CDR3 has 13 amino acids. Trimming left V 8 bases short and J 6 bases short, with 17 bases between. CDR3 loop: CASGNLGPSEQYF. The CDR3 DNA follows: TGTGCCAGCGGTAACCTGGGGCCCTCCGAGCAGTACTTC.

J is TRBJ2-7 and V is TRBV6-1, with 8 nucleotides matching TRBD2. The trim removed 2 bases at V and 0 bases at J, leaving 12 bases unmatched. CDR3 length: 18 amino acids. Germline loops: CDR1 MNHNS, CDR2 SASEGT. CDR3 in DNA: TGTGCCAGCAGTGAAAAGGTGAGCGGGAGCGACTACTCCTACGAGCAGTACTTC. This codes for CASSEKVSGSDYSYEQYF.

The CDR3, as DNA: TGTGCCACCAGTGTCACCGGGACAGGGTCCGGGGAGCTGTTTTTT. Its protein product is CATSVTGTGSGELFF. The chain carries TRBV24-1 and TRBJ2-2; 9 nucleotides match TRBD1. The CDR3 totals 15 residues. The V gene's germline CDR1 is KGHDR and CDR2 SFDVKD. V lost 5 bases and J lost 6; bases outside the gene matches: 6.

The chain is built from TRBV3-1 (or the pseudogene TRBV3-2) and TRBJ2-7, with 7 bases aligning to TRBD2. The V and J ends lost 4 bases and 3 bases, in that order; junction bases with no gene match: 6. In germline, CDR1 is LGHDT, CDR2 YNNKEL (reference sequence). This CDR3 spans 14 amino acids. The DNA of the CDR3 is TGTGCCAGCAGCCGAGCTAGCGGAAACTACGAGCAGTACTTC. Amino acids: CASSRASGNYEQYF.

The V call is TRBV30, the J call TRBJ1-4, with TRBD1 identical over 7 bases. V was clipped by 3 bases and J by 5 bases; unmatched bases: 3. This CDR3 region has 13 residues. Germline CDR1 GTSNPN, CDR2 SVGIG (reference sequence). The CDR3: CAWRTGINEKLFF. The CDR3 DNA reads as TGTGCCTGGAGGACAGGGATAAATGAAAAACTGTTTTTT.

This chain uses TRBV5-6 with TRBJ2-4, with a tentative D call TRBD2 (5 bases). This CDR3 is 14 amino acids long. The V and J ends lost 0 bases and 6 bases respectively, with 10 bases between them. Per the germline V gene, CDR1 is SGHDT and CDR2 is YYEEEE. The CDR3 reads CASSLGARGNIQYF. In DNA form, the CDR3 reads TGTGCCAGCAGCTTGGGAGCCCGGGGAAACATTCAGTACTTC.